Shown below are 30 T cell receptor beta chains from a single sample sequenced in a study of T cell responses to AZD1222 COVID-19 vaccine. TCRdb's copy holds only in-frame clones and misses some; the assay was immunoSEQ multiplex PCR. Seen here are 57,000 or so clones, about three quarters observed once, and the top ten hold roughly 3.5%. This sample comprised peripheral blood, obtained 28 days after the second AZD1222 dose. The origin of the receptors is an adult who received the AZD1222 COVID-19 vaccine.

This clone was seen once. The chain links TRBV3-1 (or the pseudogene TRBV3-2) to TRBJ2-3; 8 bases map to TRBD1. Trimming took 5 bases from V and 4 from J; bases not matched to a gene: 5. This CDR3 has 14 amino acids. The germline V gene has CDR1 LGHDT and CDR2 YNNKEL (reference sequence). The CDR3 sequence: CASSARTGPDTQYF. The CDR3 DNA reads TGTGCCAGCAGCGCCCGGACAGGGCCAGATACGCAGTATTTT.

The rearrangement joins TRBV2 to TRBJ1-1; possibly TRBD1 for D (5 bases). CDR3 length: 14 amino acids. V was shortened by 5 bases and J by 3 bases, with 13 bases between the two germline ends. CDR1 is SNHLY, CDR2 FYNNEI, per germline. CDR3 nucleotide sequence: TGTGCCAGCAGTATCGGGGGAGCGTACACTGAAGCTTTCTTT. Protein sequence: CASSIGGAYTEAFF.

The chain recombines TRBV5-1 with TRBJ1-4, with 7 positions matching TRBD1. Per the germline V gene, CDR1 is SGHRS and CDR2 is YFSETQ. Trimming removed 0 bases from V and 4 bases from J; junction bases left unmatched: 6. The CDR3 length is 16 residues. The DNA for the CDR3 is TGCGCCAGCAGCTTGGGGCAGACAGGGCTTAATGAAAAACTGTTTTTT. Protein: CASSLGQTGLNEKLFF.

This CDR3 is CSVDREVDGYTF. The CDR3 DNA sequence: TGCAGCGTTGACAGGGAAGTGGATGGCTACACCTTC. The chain employs TRBV29-1 and TRBJ1-2; perhaps TRBD1 as D (5 bases). The germline gives CDR1 SQVTM, CDR2 ANQGSEA. The V end was cut by 3 bases, the J end by 6 bases, with 11 bases between. This CDR3 has 12 amino acids. Variable domain in full (rest from reference TRBV29-1 and TRBJ1-2): SAVISQKPSRDICQRGTSLTIQCQVDSQVTMMFWYRQQPGQSLTLIATANQGSEATYESGFVIDKFPISRPNLTFSTLTVSNMSPEDSSIYLCSVDREVDGYTFGSGTRLTVV.

This clone was detected once. The chain joins TRBV4-2 to TRBJ2-3; TRBD2 is a possible D gene (6 bases). The CDR3 sequence is 15 residues long. The V gene lost 4 bases and the J gene lost 0 bases, with 11 bases spanning the gap. Germline values: CDR1 LGHNA, CDR2 YNFKEQ. CDR3 sequence: CASSLTSPSTDTQYF. The CDR3 coding sequence is TGTGCCAGCAGCCTTACTAGCCCAAGCACAGATACGCAGTATTTT.

J is TRBJ1-3 and V is TRBV18; the D gene is possibly TRBD1 (6 bases). The CDR3 has 17 residues. Trimming shortened V by 1 base and J by 0 bases, and 13 bases separated the two germline ends. From germline, CDR1 is KGHSH and CDR2 LQKENI. The CDR3 sequence: CASSPRTVDSSGNTIYF. CDR3 DNA: TGTGCCAGCTCACCACGGACAGTTGACAGCTCTGGAAACACCATATATTTT. Based on the CDR3 plus reference TRBV18 and TRBJ1-3, the full variable domain is NAGVMQNPRHLVRRRGQEARLRCSPMKGHSHVYWYRQLPEEGLKFMVYLQKENIIDESGMPKERFSAEFPKEGPSILRIQQVVRGDSAAYFCASSPRTVDSSGNTIYFGEGSWLTVV.

The genes are TRBV7-8 and TRBJ1-2; D is possibly TRBD1 (5 bases). Germline loops: CDR1 SGHVS, CDR2 FQNEAQ. The CDR3 consists of 15 residues. V was clipped by 4 bases and J by 0 bases, with 12 bases between them. CDR3 in DNA: TGTGCCAGCAGCTCCTGGGGGGGGACTAACTATGGCTACACCTTC. Translating it yields CASSSWGGTNYGYTF. Combining the CDR3 with reference TRBV7-8 and TRBJ1-2 gives the whole variable domain GAGVSQSPRYKVAKRGQDVALRCDPISGHVSLFWYQQALGQGPEFLTYFQNEAQLDKSGLPSDRFFAERPEGSVSTLKIQRTQQEDSAVYLCASSSWGGTNYGYTFGSGTRLTVV.

The chain combines TRBV6-2 or TRBV6-3 with TRBJ1-5; D not certain. The CDR3 loop spans 14 amino acids. The V end lost 2 bases, the J end lost 3 bases, and 8 bases lay between the germline ends. CDR1 is MNHEY and CDR2 is SVGEGT in the germline V gene. CDR3 DNA: TGTGCCAGCAGTTACATCGGCGACAATCAGCCCCAGCATTTT. Its protein product is CASSYIGDNQPQHF.

The rearrangement links TRBV10-3 to TRBJ1-4; the D gene is possibly TRBD1 (6 bases). CDR1 and CDR2 from the germline V gene are ENHRY and SYGVKD. CDR3 size: 14 residues. Between the trimmed V and J ends, which lost 2 bases and 4 bases, there was a span of 8 bases. CDR3 protein: CAISEGGLNEKLFF. Here the CDR3 DNA reads TGTGCCATCAGTGAGGGGGGCCTTAATGAAAAACTGTTTTTT.

A few counts support this clone. This sequence joins TRBV19 and TRBJ2-3, with TRBD2 matching 7 bases. The CDR3 is made up of 14 amino acids. The germline CDR1 and CDR2 sequences are LNHDA and SQIVND (reference sequence). Trimming at V came to 4 bases and at J to 5 bases, leaving 6 bases not matched to a gene. The CDR3: CASSRQRGGDTQYF. The CDR3 region has the DNA TGTGCCAGTAGTAGGCAACGCGGGGGAGATACGCAGTATTTT.

This sequence joins TRBV5-4 and TRBJ2-7, with D perhaps matching TRBD1 (5 bases). V was trimmed by 0 bases and J by 1 base, leaving 11 bases between them. CDR3 length: 15 residues. CDR1 SGHNT and CDR2 YYREEE come from the germline V gene (reference sequence). CDR3: CASSLERTSSYEQYF. Here the CDR3 DNA reads TGTGCCAGCAGCTTGGAACGGACATCATCCTACGAGCAGTACTTC.

The gene calls are TRBV6-5 and TRBJ2-3; 7 bases map to TRBD2. V shed 11 bases and J 0 bases; nucleotides not matched to a gene: 11. The CDR3 runs 15 residues. Per the germline V gene, CDR1 is MNHEY and CDR2 is SVGAGI. The CDR3 sequence: CASRRGTTSTDTQYF. As DNA, the CDR3 is TGTGCCTCCCGACGGGGGACTACTAGCACAGATACGCAGTATTTT.

The chain recombines TRBV11-2 with TRBJ1-2; TRBD1 is a possible D gene (5 bases). The germline gives CDR1 SGHAT, CDR2 FQNNGV. Trimming took off 5 bases at V and 4 bases at J, with 17 bases between the two ends. This CDR3 is 15 amino acids long. The chain's CDR3 is CASSPGNRIRYGYTF. The CDR3 bases are TGTGCCAGCAGCCCAGGAAACAGGATTCGCTATGGCTACACCTTC. Full variable domain (outside the CDR3, taken from reference TRBV11-2 and TRBJ1-2): EAGVAQSPRYKIIEKRQSVAFWCNPISGHATLYWYQQILGQGPKLLIQFQNNGVVDDSQLPKDRFSAERLKGVDSTLKIQPAKLEDSAVYLCASSPGNRIRYGYTFGSGTRLTVV.

This clone was counted a single time. The J gene is TRBJ2-2, the V gene TRBV3-1 (or the pseudogene TRBV3-2), with 11 bases matching TRBD1. CDR1 and CDR2 from the germline V gene are LGHDT and YNNKEL (reference sequence). The J segment lost 5 bases and the V segment lost 4 bases, leaving 3 bases of the junction unmatched. The CDR3 is 15 amino acids. This chain's CDR3 is CASSRGQGDTGELFF. The DNA for the CDR3 is TGTGCCAGCAGCCGGGGACAGGGGGATACCGGGGAGCTGTTTTTT.

This clone was recorded a few times. J is TRBJ1-2 and V is TRBV2; maybe TRBD1 (6 bases). V was pared by 6 bases and J by 6 bases, with 14 bases between. This CDR3 contains 13 residues. Germline loops: CDR1 SNHLY, CDR2 FYNNEI. CDR3 in amino acids: CASRQQGQNGYTF. The CDR3 DNA reads as TGTGCCAGCAGGCAACAGGGCCAGAATGGCTACACCTTC.

This chain connects TRBV5-8 to TRBJ2-3; 7 bases align to TRBD2. The CDR3 spans 14 residues. Germline trimming cut 4 bases from V and 6 bases from J; bases unmatched to any gene: 8. Germline-derived CDR1 and CDR2 are SGHTS and YDEGEE. The CDR3 is CASSLSGATDTQYF. CDR3 in DNA: TGTGCCAGCAGCCTAAGCGGGGCGACCGATACGCAGTATTTT.

The V gene is TRBV4-2, the J gene TRBJ2-3; D perhaps matches TRBD2 (7 bases). Germline V CDR1 and CDR2: LGHNA, YNFKEQ. The length of the CDR3 is 19 residues. Trimming removed 0 bases from V and 4 bases from J, with 23 bases in between. DNA of the CDR3: TGTGCCAGCAGCCAAGATAGTATGAGGGGGGGGGCCGTGGCAGATACGCAGTATTTT. Residues: CASSQDSMRGGAVADTQYF.

Concerning this clone: Other DNA variants within this sample encode the same CDR3. The CDR3, as DNA: TGTGCCAGTACGGATAGGGTCACCGGGGAGCTGTTTTTT. It specifies CASTDRVTGELFF. V and J are TRBV19 and TRBJ2-2; no reliable D call. The V end lost 7 bases, the J end lost 4 bases, and 10 bases lay between the germline ends. Germline V gives CDR1 LNHDA, CDR2 SQIVND (reference sequence). CDR3 size: 13 residues.

V gene TRBV3-1 (or the pseudogene TRBV3-2) combines with J gene TRBJ1-5; no clear D gene. The ends were cut back, 4 bases at V and 8 bases at J, with 15 bases in the middle. Looked up from germline, CDR1 is LGHDT and CDR2 is YNNKEL (reference sequence). The CDR3 covers 14 residues. The CDR3 DNA is TGTGCCAGCAGCCCTCGCGGAGGGCGCAAGCCCCAGCATTTT. Protein product: CASSPRGGRKPQHF.

The chain links TRBV5-8 to TRBJ1-2, with 7 bases fitting TRBD1. V lost 4 bases to trimming and J lost 6 bases; unmatched junction nucleotides: 6. The germline V gene has CDR1 SGHTS and CDR2 YDEGEE. The CDR3 covers 13 residues. As DNA, the CDR3 is TGTGCCAGCAGCAACAGCAGGGGGGATGGCTACACCTTC. This gives the protein CASSNSRGDGYTF.

This clone occurred once. The rearrangement links TRBV30 to TRBJ2-3; 9 bases line up with TRBD2. Germline V gene data show CDR1 as GTSNPN and CDR2 as SVGIG (reference sequence). Trimming at V came to 5 bases and at J to 4 bases, leaving 4 bases not matched to a gene. This CDR3 has 13 residues. In DNA form, the CDR3 reads TGTGCCTGGGCGGGGGGGCGGTCAGATACGCAGTATTTT. Translation: CAWAGGRSDTQYF.

This clone was detected only once. This chain links TRBV6-2 or TRBV6-3 with TRBJ2-3; D is possibly TRBD2 (6 bases). The V and J ends lost 2 bases and 0 bases respectively, with 9 bases between them. The CDR3 contains 15 residues. Looked up from germline, CDR1 is MNHEY and CDR2 is SVGEGT. CDR3 region: CASSYLGGSTDTQYF. The CDR3 DNA reads TGTGCCAGCAGTTACCTGGGGGGTAGCACAGATACGCAGTATTTT.

V gene TRBV28 combines with J gene TRBJ1-2; no firm D call. CDR1 MDHEN and CDR2 SYDVKM come from the germline V gene. Trimming took off 5 bases at V and 4 bases at J, with 14 bases between the two ends. This CDR3 comprises 14 residues. This chain's CDR3 is CASSPRAVSYGYTF. The CDR3 nucleotides read TGTGCCAGCAGTCCAAGGGCGGTTAGCTATGGCTACACCTTC.

The chain joins TRBV18 to TRBJ2-1; 9 nucleotides line up with TRBD1. CDR3 length: 15 amino acids. The J segment lost 2 bases and the V segment lost 5 bases, leaving 4 bases of the junction unmatched. CDR1 is KGHSH and CDR2 is LQKENI in the germline V gene. CDR3 protein: CASSTRTGAYNEQFF. CDR3 nucleotide sequence: TGTGCCAGCTCAACCCGGACAGGGGCCTACAATGAGCAGTTCTTC.

V and J are TRBV6-5 and TRBJ2-1; D possibly corresponds to TRBD2 (7 bases). The CDR3 is 13 residues long. Trimming pared 10 bases from V and 5 bases from J, leaving 15 bases between. The germline V gene has CDR1 MNHEY and CDR2 SVGAGI. The CDR3 bases are TGTGCCACCGAGGGGGGGTTCGACAATGAGCAGTTCTTC. Translation: CATEGGFDNEQFF.

This clone was counted a single time. This sequence joins TRBV3-1 (or the pseudogene TRBV3-2) and TRBJ2-1, with 7 bases lining up with TRBD1. This CDR3 spans 13 amino acids. The V gene's germline CDR1 is LGHDT and CDR2 YNNKEL (reference sequence). Trimming cost V 3 bases and J 12 bases; bases outside gene matches: 8. DNA for the CDR3: TGTGCCAGCAGCCACGGAGGATACAGGGGGCAGTTCTTC. Protein sequence: CASSHGGYRGQFF.

This chain uses TRBV19 with TRBJ2-2, with 8 bases fitting TRBD1. CDR1 is LNHDA and CDR2 is SQIVND in the germline V gene (reference sequence). J lost 1 base, V lost 7 bases, and 2 bases had no gene match. This CDR3 has 14 residues. CDR3 coding DNA: TGTGCCAGTATCGACAGGGGGAACACCGGGGAGCTGTTTTTT. Protein: CASIDRGNTGELFF.

The gene calls are TRBV19 and TRBJ1-2, with TRBD1 matching over 7 bases. V trimming: 6 bases; J trimming: 7 bases; junction bases outside the gene matches: 8. Germline V gene sequence: CDR1 LNHDA, CDR2 SQIVND (reference sequence). The length of the CDR3 is 13 residues. CDR3 sequence: CASRQTGSIGYTF. CDR3 DNA: TGTGCCAGTAGGCAGACAGGGAGTATTGGCTACACCTTC.

The chain recombines TRBV7-9 with TRBJ2-3; 9 bases align to TRBD2. Germline trimming cut 5 bases from V and 5 bases from J; bases unmatched to any gene: 5. The CDR3 covers 14 residues. Germline CDR1 SEHNR, CDR2 FQNEAQ (reference sequence). The CDR3 loop is CASSPGLAVDTQYF. The CDR3, as DNA: TGTGCCAGCAGCCCGGGACTAGCTGTAGATACGCAGTATTTT.

CDR3 coding DNA: TGTGCCAGCAGCCAAGATGCCCTTTTTGGACAGGGAGGCTACACCTTC. Its translation: CASSQDALFGQGGYTF. The V and J genes are TRBV4-2 and TRBJ1-2; the match to TRBD1 covers 8 bases. With V trimmed by 0 bases and J by 8 bases, 11 bases remained unmatched. CDR1 is LGHNA, CDR2 YNFKEQ, per germline. This CDR3 region has 16 residues.